A selection of T cell receptor beta chains follows, all from one sample in a study of T cell responses to AZD1222 COVID-19 vaccine. Method: immunoSEQ multiplex PCR; TCRdb's copy keeps in-frame clones and lacks some. This sample has around 130,000 clones, with 92% found just once. The material sequenced was peripheral blood, taken 28 days after the second AZD1222 dose. The receptors here all came from an adult who received the AZD1222 COVID-19 vaccine. CDR3s leave out the opening cysteine and the closing phenylalanine or tryptophan. The order of the fields is CDR3 protein, clone size, J gene, V gene. Rows give clone size only sometimes, using once, few, many, or a class for an expanded clone.

ASSLAGQGFTEAF	-	TRBJ1-1	TRBV7-9
ASSQEWAADTQY	-	TRBJ2-3	TRBV5-4
ASSPISVGGGDTQY	-	TRBJ2-5	TRBV4-2
ASSFGGTRTEQF	-	TRBJ2-1	TRBV11-3
ASSSPRRSGNTIY	-	TRBJ1-3	TRBV9
ASSQDYSGRETQY	-	TRBJ2-5	TRBV3-1/TRBV3-2
ASSADRGRDEQF	once	TRBJ2-1	TRBV5-1
ASSLVSQGDGGYT	-	TRBJ1-2	TRBV7-2
ASSEASPQGGYEQY	once	TRBJ2-7	TRBV6-1
ASSPWGDYGYT	-	TRBJ1-2	TRBV4-3
ASSERRRTNYGYT	-	TRBJ1-2	TRBV6-1
ASSTDWSGNTIY	-	TRBJ1-3	TRBV6-5
ASSLGLAGRETQY	once	TRBJ2-5	TRBV5-1
ASTGRRQYINYGYT	once	TRBJ1-2	TRBV7-9
ASSYRQGGEQY	-	TRBJ2-7	TRBV6-5
ASSPGSYEQY	-	TRBJ2-7	TRBV18
ASSQAGPGGNTIY	-	TRBJ1-3	TRBV4-2
ASSLLSWAEYTEAF	-	TRBJ1-1	TRBV7-9
ASSGTGGFRGYT	-	TRBJ1-2	TRBV7-9
ASNNDRQGEQY	-	TRBJ2-7	TRBV7-9
ASRDRGAGNTIY	-	TRBJ1-3	TRBV6-5
ASSLYSGAGTEAF	-	TRBJ1-1	TRBV5-4
ASGVQLEGGGYT	-	TRBJ1-2	TRBV6-4
ASSSSGGLIGELF	-	TRBJ2-2	TRBV6-2/TRBV6-3
ASSEAGSQPQH	-	TRBJ1-5	TRBV2
ASSLPGGEQY	-	TRBJ2-7	TRBV4-1
ASTPGQATDTQY	-	TRBJ2-3	TRBV5-4
ASSEQDRGRYEQY	-	TRBJ2-7	TRBV5-1
ASSPGLAGPLSSYNEQF	-	TRBJ2-1	TRBV27
ASSLVIGGAENEQF	-	TRBJ2-1	TRBV7-2
ASSSGTSGHLVLNYEQY	-	TRBJ2-7	TRBV2
ASTSGYYGYT	-	TRBJ1-2	TRBV19
SAQAHAGGSYEQY	-	TRBJ2-7	TRBV29-1
ASGSIPLTGVAYNEQF	-	TRBJ2-1	TRBV12-5
ASSRPGGSTDTQY	-	TRBJ2-3	TRBV11-2
AISEWPGESSYEQY	-	TRBJ2-7	TRBV10-3
ASSRPTSGGTDTQY	-	TRBJ2-3	TRBV6-2/TRBV6-3
ASKVTGGVPYGYT	-	TRBJ1-2	TRBV7-2
ASSFGGLTEAF	-	TRBJ1-1	TRBV12-3/TRBV12-4
ASSLEGGEDSPLH	-	TRBJ1-6	TRBV5-1
AIRLQGGNTGELF	once	TRBJ2-2	TRBV10-3
ASSLKATATNEKLF	-	TRBJ1-4	TRBV5-4
ASLLDGAYEQY	medium-sized	TRBJ2-7	TRBV28